One and the same sample provided the 15 T cell receptor beta chains below, sequenced in a study of CD4 and CD8 cells across lung adenocarcinoma regions. TCRdb fed the PCR reads into MiXCR, producing one record per CDR3 protein. The sample shows 7,500 to 8,000 distinct CDR3 sequences, approximately 53% of them seen only once. The material sequenced was CD4+ T cells from the center of a lung tumor. The receptors were gathered from a female donor with lung adenocarcinoma. The CD4 and CD8 labels of this study may be unreliable.

The table lists this clonotype with many counts. The chain uses TRBV7-2 and TRBJ2-7, with 9 positions matching TRBD1. The CDR3 has 13 residues. Per germline, CDR1 SGHTA and CDR2 FQGNSA. The trim removed 6 bases at V and 5 bases at J, leaving 5 bases unmatched. The CDR3 reads CASRSGDRDEQYF. In nucleotides, the CDR3 is TGTGCCAGCAGAAGCGGGGACAGGGACGAGCAGTACTTC.

This clonotype has a count of ten or more. The chain joins TRBV14 to TRBJ2-5; 8 positions agree with TRBD1. Germline V gene lookup returns CDR1 SGHDN and CDR2 FVKESK. Trimming at V came to 4 bases and at J to 5 bases, leaving 6 bases not matched to a gene. The CDR3 has 14 amino acids. In DNA, the CDR3 is TGTGCCAGCAGCCTTTGGACAGGGTCGGAGACCCAGTACTTC. Amino acid sequence: CASSLWTGSETQYF. Looking up the rest from reference TRBV14 and TRBJ2-5 gives the full variable domain: EAGVTQFPSHSVIEKGQTVTLRCDPISGHDNLYWYRRVMGKEIKFLLHFVKESKQDESGMPNNRFLAERTGGTYSTLKVQPAELEDSGVYFCASSLWTGSETQYFGPGTRLLVL.

The chain links TRBV6-1 to TRBJ1-2; D call uncertain. The CDR3 consists of 13 residues. Germline CDR1 is MNHNS and CDR2 is SASEGT. V was pared by 6 bases and J by 3 bases, with 11 bases between. CDR3 sequence reads: CASSRKRHYGYTF. In DNA form, the CDR3 reads TGTGCCAGCAGCCGGAAAAGGCACTATGGCTACACCTTC.

This clonotype is medium-sized in the sample. Just one base apart from a much larger clone, this may be a read error. The chain recombines TRBV6-5 with TRBJ2-1; D is possibly TRBD2 (5 bases). The J call is doubtful: the DNA matches TRBJ2-7 better. Germline values: CDR1 MNHEY, CDR2 SVGAGI. The CDR3 length is 14 residues. The CDR3 sequence is CASSYGPGFGEQYF. In DNA form, the CDR3 reads TGTGCCAGCAGTTATGGTCCGGGGTTCGGTGAGCAGTACTTC.

This clonotype was seen once. The chain carries TRBV28 and TRBJ2-1, with a weak D call TRBD2 (7 bases). CDR1 and CDR2 from the germline V gene are MDHEN and SYDVKM. This CDR3 spans 12 amino acids. Trimming left V 7 bases short and J 13 bases short, with 17 bases between. The CDR3 loop reads CASTGMRGGQFF. In DNA, the CDR3 is TGTGCCAGCACCGGAATGAGGGGGGGTCAGTTCTTC.

In its sample, this clonotype is medium-sized (0.01 to 0.1%). V and J are TRBV11-1 and TRBJ2-5, with D perhaps TRBD1 (6 bases). Per germline, CDR1 SGHAT and CDR2 FQDESV (reference sequence). V lost 5 bases and J 11 bases, leaving 27 bases between the germline ends. This CDR3 has 16 residues. In DNA form, the CDR3 reads TGTGCCAGCAGCCCCGTTCGGACAGTCACTCAAGCGGAGCAGTACTTC. Its protein product is CASSPVRTVTQAEQYF. The entire variable domain, with the rest obtained from reference TRBV11-1 and TRBJ2-5, is as follows: EAEVAQSPRYKITEKSQAVAFWCDPISGHATLYWYRQILGQGPELLVQFQDESVVDDSQLPKDRFSAERLKGVDSTLKIQPAELGDSAMYLCASSPVRTVTQAEQYFGPGTRLLVL.

In regard to this clonotype: One end of the junction is discordant with germline, which a read error may explain. V and J are TRBV10-2 and TRBJ2-3; the D gene could be TRBD1 or TRBD2 (5 bases each). From germline, CDR1 is WSHSY and CDR2 SAAADI. CDR3 length equals 14 residues. CDR3 sequence reads: CAGRGAGEADTQYF. As DNA, the CDR3 is TGTGCGGGCAGAGGGGCAGGAGAGGCAGATACCCAGTATTTC.

The chain links TRBV6-5 to TRBJ1-2, with a weak D call TRBD1 (5 bases). CDR1 MNHEY and CDR2 SVGAGI come from the germline V gene. With 0 bases removed from V and 3 bases from J, the gap between germline ends came to 11 bases. The length of the CDR3 is 15 residues. The CDR3 sequence is CASSYSAGFHYGYTF. For the CDR3, the DNA is TGTGCCAGCAGTTACTCGGCAGGGTTTCACTATGGCTACACCTTC.

This clonotype is deemed medium-sized (0.01 to 0.1%). The chain links TRBV6-1 to TRBJ1-4, with TRBD1 identical over 9 bases. Germline CDR1 and CDR2: MNHNS and SASEGT. V gave up 4 bases and J gave up 7 bases; unmatched junction bases: 4. The CDR3 contains 14 residues. The CDR3 here is CASSAGTGFEKLFF. The CDR3 coding sequence is TGTGCCAGCAGTGCCGGGACAGGGTTTGAAAAACTGTTTTTT.

The rearrangement links TRBV6-5 to TRBJ1-2; D uncertain. The V end lost 1 base, the J end lost 5 bases, and 11 bases lay between the germline ends. Germline lookup yields CDR1 MNHEY and CDR2 SVGAGI. The CDR3 is 14 residues long. The CDR3 reads CASSYFGSQYGYTF. The DNA for the CDR3 is TGTGCCAGCAGTTACTTCGGCAGTCAGTATGGCTACACCTTC.

Turning to this clonotype: A much larger clone differs by one base, so this may be a read error. The genes are TRBV6-5 and TRBJ2-1, with 9 bases that match TRBD1. From germline, CDR1 is MNHEY and CDR2 SVGAGI. The CDR3 is 15 amino acids. After removal of 2 bases from V and 10 bases from J, the junction contained 9 bases not matched to a gene. Here the CDR3 DNA reads TGTGCCAGCAGTTACGGGCCGGGACAGGGAAACGAGCAGTTCTTC. Translating it yields CASSYGPGQGNEQFF.

Remarks on this clonotype: A read error may produce the germline difference seen at one junction end. The V and J genes are TRBV6-1 and TRBJ2-1, with 7 bases that match TRBD2. There are 14 residues in the CDR3. From germline, CDR1 is MNHNS and CDR2 SASEGT. The CDR3 bases are TGTGCCAGCAGCATGACTAGCAGGAGAGATGAGCTGTTCTTC. It encodes CASSMTSRRDELFF.

This chain joins TRBV27 and TRBJ2-5; TRBD2 is a possible D gene (6 bases). The germline gives CDR1 MNHEY, CDR2 SMNVEV (reference sequence). V shed 10 bases and J shed 4 bases, with 22 bases lying between them. The CDR3 loop spans 15 amino acids. CDR3 amino acids: CATTHLGGEGETQYF. CDR3 sequence (DNA): TGTGCCACCACCCACCTCGGCGGGGAAGGAGAGACCCAGTACTTC.

This rearrangement joins TRBV10-2 to TRBJ2-5; tentatively, D is TRBD1 or TRBD2 (5 bases each). V gave up 7 bases and J gave up 4 bases, with 13 bases separating them. CDR3 size: 13 residues. CDR1 is WSHSY, CDR2 SAAADI, per germline. CDR3 in DNA: TGCGCCAGCAAAGGGGCGGGCTTAGAGACCCAGTACTTC. This gives the protein CASKGAGLETQYF.

The chain combines TRBV4-1 with TRBJ2-4, with 7 bases aligning to TRBD2. Gene TRBJ2-7 matches the end of the DNA better, so the J call may be wrong. CDR3 length: 14 amino acids. Germline CDR1 is MGHRA and CDR2 is YSYEKL. DNA of the CDR3: TGCGCCAGCAGCCACACGGGACTATTCGACGAGCAGTACTTC. Its translation: CASSHTGLFDEQYF.